This T cell receptor (beta chain) was found in a study of CD8+ T cells in alopecia areata. Broader study findings: The study found higher clonality in lesional than normal scalp, especially in alopecia totalis/universalis.

With respect to this clone: As yet, its antigen is unknown.

Trimming cost V 3 bases and J 7 bases, with 13 bases left between them. This CDR3 has 13 amino acids. Per germline, CDR1 SGDLS and CDR2 YYNGEE. Reverse transcription of extracted RNA yielded cDNA, which provided the sequencing template. Measured with immunoSEQ multiplex PCR; TCRdb has only the in-frame clones, and not every one. This table has 35,000 or so clones, around 50% appearing once. A few patients had their CD4+ cells sorted into CD25+CD127- cells. As part of sample collection, lesional scalp punch biopsies and peripheral blood were taken from alopecia areata patients. V usage is TRBV9 and J usage is TRBJ1-2; D may be TRBD1 (6 bases). This TCR derives from a human donor with alopecia areata. The sample was CD4+ Tregs sorted from blood. In DNA, the CDR3 is TGTGCCAGCAGCGCCTACCTAGGGGGTGGCTACACCTTC. Its protein product is CASSAYLGGGYTF.